Shown below are 32 T cell receptor beta chains from a single sample sequenced in a study of T-cell memory formation after mild COVID-19. TCRdb passed the 5' RACE reads through MiXCR, listing each CDR3 protein once. Of about 100,000 distinct CDR3 sequences listed, around 10% were seen once; the top ten hold approximately 39%. Sequencing was done on a sample of PBMCs or a T cell subset sorted from them (not recorded which). Receptors originate from a man aged 18 to 30 who had mild COVID-19 (a few samples of this study predate the infection). Cell type and time point are not known.

The chain combines TRBV7-8 with TRBJ1-4; TRBD1 is a possible D gene (5 bases). The CDR3 runs 14 residues. The V gene's germline CDR1 is SGHVS and CDR2 FQNEAQ. The V end was cut by 1 base, the J end by 8 bases, with 11 bases between. CDR3 sequence reads: CASSLVRGGEKLFF. The CDR3 DNA sequence: TGTGCCAGCAGCTTAGTAAGGGGCGGCGAAAAACTGTTTTTT. Filled out from reference TRBV7-8 and TRBJ1-4, the complete variable domain reads GAGVSQSPRYKVAKRGQDVALRCDPISGHVSLFWYQQALGQGPEFLTYFQNEAQLDKSGLPSDRFFAERPEGSVSTLKIQRTQQEDSAVYLCASSLVRGGEKLFFGSGTQLSVL.

The chain carries TRBV4-1 and TRBJ2-7; perhaps TRBD1 as D (6 bases). The CDR3 sequence is 15 residues long. Germline V CDR1 and CDR2: MGHRA, YSYEKL. The V and J ends lost 1 base and 6 bases respectively, with 16 bases between them. The CDR3 region is CASSQVQTGLAEQYF. In nucleotides, the CDR3 is TGCGCCAGCAGCCAAGTTCAAACAGGGCTCGCCGAGCAGTACTTC.

This clonotype has a count of ten or more. The chain uses TRBV2 and TRBJ2-5; no clear D. The germline V gene has CDR1 SNHLY and CDR2 FYNNEI. V lost 5 bases to trimming and J lost 3 bases, with 22 bases between them. The CDR3 contains 17 residues. CDR3 sequence reads: CASSLTLSAATEETQYF. CDR3 bases: TGTGCCAGCAGTCTTACCCTGAGCGCGGCTACCGAAGAGACCCAGTACTTC.

This clonotype came up a few times. This sequence joins TRBV7-6 and TRBJ2-3; TRBD2 might be the D (7 bases). Trimming removed 6 bases from V and 1 base from J, with 11 bases in between. This CDR3 spans 14 amino acids. Germline assignment: CDR1 SGHVS and CDR2 FNYEAQ. The CDR3 spells CASRGRGRTDTQYF. Here the CDR3 DNA reads TGTGCCAGCAGGGGGCGGGGGCGCACAGATACGCAGTATTTT.

This clonotype came up a few times. This rearrangement joins TRBV7-9 to TRBJ1-1; D not resolved. V shed 4 bases and J shed 0 bases, with 6 bases lying between them. The CDR3 sequence is 13 residues long. Germline CDR1 SEHNR, CDR2 FQNEAQ (reference sequence). The CDR3 coding sequence is TGTGCCAGCAGCTCCCTATTGAACACTGAAGCTTTCTTT. This sequence encodes CASSSLLNTEAFF.

This clonotype was seen at least ten times. This chain joins TRBV27 and TRBJ1-2; D is perhaps TRBD1 (5 bases). Trimming cost V 6 bases and J 8 bases, with 13 bases left between them. Germline lookup yields CDR1 MNHEY and CDR2 SMNVEV (reference sequence). This CDR3 spans 12 amino acids. In DNA, the CDR3 is TGTGCCAGCAGGGGACCCTTCCAGGGCTACACCTTC. Protein sequence: CASRGPFQGYTF.

The chain uses TRBV3-1 and TRBJ2-7; D call uncertain. Trimming removed 1 base at V and 3 bases at J, with 7 bases between. This CDR3 has 13 amino acids. The V gene's germline CDR1 is LGHDT and CDR2 YNNKEL (reference sequence). CDR3 protein: CASSQVNDYEQYF. For the CDR3, the DNA is TGTGCCAGCAGCCAAGTAAACGACTACGAGCAGTACTTC.

Only a few counts were recorded for this clonotype. The chain uses TRBV3-1 and TRBJ2-2, with D unclear. Germline assignment: CDR1 LGHDT and CDR2 YNNKEL (reference sequence). This CDR3 region has 15 residues. V was pared by 5 bases and J by 2 bases, with 12 bases between. The CDR3 here is CASSVYNGNTGELFF. The DNA of the CDR3 is TGTGCCAGCAGCGTGTACAACGGTAACACCGGGGAGCTGTTTTTT.

V gene TRBV6-2 or TRBV6-3 combines with J gene TRBJ1-6, with 7 nucleotides matching TRBD1. The CDR3 consists of 15 residues. V lost 4 bases, J lost 8 bases, and 8 bases stayed unmatched. The V gene's germline CDR1 is MNHEY and CDR2 SVGEGT. The CDR3 reads CASSSQGGSDSPLHF. Here the CDR3 DNA reads TGTGCCAGCAGTTCGCAGGGGGGAAGCGATTCACCCCTCCACTTT.

V is TRBV6-5 and J is TRBJ1-6; D may be TRBD1 (6 bases). Trimming removed 4 bases from V and 4 bases from J, with 23 bases in between. CDR1 and CDR2 (germline): MNHEY, SVGAGI. This CDR3 has 19 amino acids. The CDR3 coding sequence is TGTGCCAGCAGTTTTCGTTCCTGGGGCTCAGGGGCTTATAATTCACCCCTCCACTTT. This translates into CASSFRSWGSGAYNSPLHF.

The chain couples TRBV12-3 or TRBV12-4 to TRBJ2-3, with unresolved D. CDR3 length: 15 amino acids. V was pared by 3 bases and J by 2 bases, with 12 bases between. CDR3 in amino acids: CASSLWAEITDTQYF. CDR3 in DNA: TGTGCCAGCAGTTTGTGGGCGGAAATCACAGATACGCAGTATTTT.

The chain links TRBV3-1 to TRBJ1-6; 7 bases are shared with TRBD1. The CDR3 totals 15 residues. V lost 4 bases to trimming and J lost 7 bases; unmatched junction nucleotides: 7. Looked up from germline, CDR1 is LGHDT and CDR2 is YNNKEL (reference sequence). As DNA, the CDR3 is TGTGCCAGCAGCCTCGAACCGGGACAGAATTCACCCCTCCACTTT. Translating gives CASSLEPGQNSPLHF.

This clonotype was seen a handful of times. This chain joins TRBV11-2 and TRBJ2-1; D is unresolved. Germline V gene data show CDR1 as SGHAT and CDR2 as FQNNGV. Trimming stripped 5 bases from V and 9 bases from J, with 11 bases between. This CDR3 has 12 residues. CDR3 amino acids: CASSGLPREQFF. DNA for the CDR3: TGTGCCAGCAGCGGGTTGCCACGTGAGCAGTTCTTC.

Ten or more counts support this clonotype. The DNA of the CDR3 is TGTGCCAGCAGTTATCGGGACAGGGGTCGCGGGGAGCTGTTTTTT. Protein sequence: CASSYRDRGRGELFF. The rearrangement uses TRBV6-5 and TRBJ2-2; 10 positions agree with TRBD1. CDR3 length equals 15 residues. Losses at the gene ends were 3 bases for V and 7 bases for J; bases not matched to a gene: 5. Per germline, CDR1 MNHEY and CDR2 SVGAGI.

The gene calls are TRBV6-5 and TRBJ2-1; D gene unclear. The ends were cut back, 2 bases at V and 3 bases at J, with 8 bases in the middle. Germline values: CDR1 MNHEY, CDR2 SVGAGI. The CDR3 covers 14 residues. The CDR3, as DNA: TGTGCCAGCAGTTACCAGTTCAACTACAATGAGCAGTTCTTC. Its translation is CASSYQFNYNEQFF.

Ten or more counts support this clonotype. This rearrangement joins TRBV6-2 or TRBV6-3 to TRBJ2-7; TRBD2 aligns across 9 bases. Germline assignment: CDR1 MNHEY and CDR2 SVGEGT. Trimming removed 0 bases from V and 2 bases from J; junction bases left unmatched: 8. The CDR3 is 17 residues long. The CDR3 nucleotides are TGTGCCAGCAGTTACTCGATTTTAGCGGGGGACACCTACGAGCAGTACGTC. Amino acids: CASSYSILAGDTYEQYV.

V is TRBV5-1 and J is TRBJ2-7, with unresolved D. CDR1 and CDR2 (germline): SGHRS, YFSETQ. V gave up 4 bases and J gave up 4 bases, with 18 bases separating them. CDR3 size: 15 residues. Here the CDR3 DNA reads TGCGCCAGCAGCCCTGCGGTTCTCTCGGAGTACGAGCAGTACTTC. Protein product: CASSPAVLSEYEQYF.

This clonotype was counted only a few times. V is TRBV4-3 and J is TRBJ2-7; possible D gene TRBD2, 5 bases. V lost 2 bases, J lost 4 bases, and 18 bases lay in between. This CDR3 spans 16 amino acids. Germline V gives CDR1 LGHNA, CDR2 YSLEER. In nucleotides, the CDR3 is TGCGCCAGCAGCCAACGCAATACTAGGGCATCGTACGAGCAGTACGTC. Residues: CASSQRNTRASYEQYV.

This clonotype came up a few times. The rearrangement uses TRBV7-3 and TRBJ1-1; a weak D match, TRBD1 (6 bases). CDR3 length: 13 amino acids. Germline V gene sequence: CDR1 SGHTA, CDR2 FQGTGA. The V end was cut by 6 bases, the J end by 5 bases, with 13 bases between. The CDR3 loop reads CASSPGGRTEAFF. The CDR3 nucleotides read TGTGCCAGCAGTCCGGGGGGGCGAACTGAAGCTTTCTTT.

This clonotype was picked up a small number of times. The rearrangement joins TRBV6-4 to TRBJ1-5; 7 positions agree with TRBD1. This CDR3 comprises 15 residues. J lost 1 base, V lost 6 bases, and 6 bases had no gene match. Germline assignment: CDR1 MRHNA and CDR2 SNTAGT. The CDR3 sequence: CASRETGSSNQPQHF. Written as DNA, the CDR3 is TGTGCCAGCAGAGAGACAGGGAGCAGCAATCAGCCCCAGCATTTT.

This clonotype has only a few counts. J is TRBJ2-1 and V is TRBV7-6; TRBD1 agrees at 7 bases. V gave up 1 base and J gave up 5 bases; unmatched junction bases: 8. Germline V gene data show CDR1 as SGHVS and CDR2 as FNYEAQ. The CDR3 loop spans 16 amino acids. CDR3 region: CASSLEGAGGNNEQFF. CDR3 DNA: TGTGCCAGCAGCTTAGAGGGGGCGGGTGGAAACAATGAGCAGTTCTTC.

This clonotype was detected only a few times. V and J are TRBV4-1 and TRBJ2-5; 8 bases match TRBD2. V was clipped by 1 base and J by 5 bases; unmatched bases: 6. Germline V lookup: CDR1 MGHRA, CDR2 YSYEKL. The CDR3 length is 15 residues. CDR3 sequence (DNA): TGCGCCAGCAGCCAAGTTGCGGGGGGTCAGGAGACCCAGTACTTC. This encodes CASSQVAGGQETQYF.

This clonotype was counted only a few times. This chain uses TRBV9 with TRBJ2-3, with D tentatively TRBD2 (6 bases). This CDR3 contains 17 residues. The V end was cut by 4 bases, the J end by 3 bases, with 21 bases between. Germline V gene sequence: CDR1 SGDLS, CDR2 YYNGEE. This CDR3 reads CASSPQGTGVRTDTQYF. In nucleotides, the CDR3 is TGTGCCAGCAGCCCCCAAGGGACGGGGGTCAGGACAGATACGCAGTATTTT.

The genes are TRBV12-3 or TRBV12-4 and TRBJ1-2; D is uncertain. V was clipped by 5 bases and J by 7 bases, with 17 bases between them. The CDR3 is 14 amino acids. CDR3 sequence (DNA): TGTGCCAGCAGTCCTTCCCTGGGGATTGGTGGCTACACCTTC. Residues: CASSPSLGIGGYTF.

In nucleotides, the CDR3 is TGTGCCAGCAGCCCAACCGGAGGGGGCCCTGAAGCTTTCTTT. It translates to CASSPTGGGPEAFF. The genes are TRBV7-6 and TRBJ1-1, with 7 bases aligning to TRBD1. CDR1 is SGHVS and CDR2 is FNYEAQ in the germline V gene. The CDR3 is 14 residues long. V was clipped by 5 bases and J by 6 bases; unmatched bases: 9.

The V and J genes are TRBV4-1 and TRBJ2-7, with D possibly being TRBD1 (6 bases). V gave up 3 bases and J gave up 5 bases, with 8 bases separating them. The V gene's germline CDR1 is MGHRA and CDR2 YSYEKL. The CDR3 totals 12 residues. In DNA form, the CDR3 reads TGCGCCAGCAGCCACTCAGGGGACGAGCAGTACTTC. Amino acid sequence: CASSHSGDEQYF.

This clonotype has just a few counts. The chain uses TRBV7-6 and TRBJ2-7, with D unclear. With 1 base removed from V and 5 bases from J, the gap between germline ends came to 15 bases. The CDR3 consists of 15 residues. Germline CDR1 reads SGHVS; CDR2 reads FNYEAQ. This CDR3 reads CASSLGVGSLDEQYF. CDR3 DNA sequence: TGTGCCAGCAGCTTAGGGGTCGGGTCCTTGGACGAGCAGTACTTC.

This clonotype turned up a few times. The CDR3 sequence is CAWSVSTSHYGYTF. The DNA of the CDR3 is TGTGCCTGGAGTGTATCTACCAGCCACTATGGCTACACCTTC. The chain has TRBV30 and TRBJ1-2, with unresolved D. The ends were cut back, 0 bases at V and 3 bases at J, with 11 bases in the middle. Germline loops: CDR1 GTSNPN, CDR2 SVGIG (reference sequence). This CDR3 has 14 residues.

This clonotype was seen a few times. The chain is built from TRBV6-5 and TRBJ2-7; 7 bases line up with TRBD1. With V trimmed by 6 bases and J by 3 bases, 8 bases remained unmatched. Germline assignment: CDR1 MNHEY and CDR2 SVGAGI. The CDR3 length is 14 residues. The chain's CDR3 is CASSQDRVIYEQYF. CDR3 DNA sequence: TGTGCCAGCAGCCAAGACAGGGTTATCTACGAGCAGTACTTC.

The table lists this clonotype with a few counts. The V gene is TRBV28, the J gene TRBJ2-7; 7 nucleotides align to TRBD2. V was clipped by 1 base and J by 4 bases; unmatched bases: 10. The CDR3 contains 16 residues. Per germline, CDR1 MDHEN and CDR2 SYDVKM. This CDR3 reads CASSLSLGGVRYEQYF. CDR3 nucleotides: TGTGCCAGCAGTTTATCCCTTGGGGGGGTAAGGTACGAGCAGTACTTC.

This clonotype was seen more than once but under ten times. The J gene is TRBJ2-1, the V gene TRBV30; D is ambiguous. V dropped 4 bases and J dropped 3 bases, with 16 bases sitting between them. This CDR3 spans 15 amino acids. In germline, CDR1 is GTSNPN, CDR2 SVGIG (reference sequence). The CDR3 here is CAWKSMPDFYNEQFF. CDR3 sequence (DNA): TGTGCCTGGAAATCTATGCCAGACTTCTACAATGAGCAGTTCTTC.

In this sample, this clonotype turned up many times. The CDR3 DNA reads TGTGCCAGCAGCCAAGAGTGGGGCGGCCAGCCCCAGCATTTT. As protein: CASSQEWGGQPQHF. V and J are TRBV4-2 and TRBJ1-5; tentative D call: TRBD1 (5 bases). The V end was cut by 0 bases, the J end by 7 bases, with 10 bases between. Looked up from germline, CDR1 is LGHNA and CDR2 is YNFKEQ. This CDR3 is built from 14 residues.